The 10 T cell receptor beta chains below all came from one sample that was sequenced in a study of blood T cell repertoires in COVID-19 (dated by TCRdb to about 2020). Receptor libraries were prepared by the immunoSEQ multiplex PCR assay. TCRdb limited this immuneACCESS table to in-frame rearrangements with V and J called. A share of clones is missing; checked studies link under half to unresolved V genes, and the rest is unexplained. Across this sample there are some 180,000 clones, with 85% seen only once. Of the sample, roughly 6.2% falls within the top ten clones. Specimen: PBMCs or T cells enriched from blood (not recorded which). These receptors were taken from a man aged 35 to 55 who had recovered from COVID-19.

V usage is TRBV19 and J usage is TRBJ1-4; TRBD1 matches at 8 bases. This CDR3 contains 15 residues. With V trimmed by 5 bases and J by 8 bases, 10 bases remained unmatched. From germline, CDR1 is LNHDA and CDR2 SQIVND (reference sequence). The CDR3 here is CASSPYGQGWEKLFF. CDR3 in DNA: TGTGCCAGTAGTCCCTACGGACAGGGATGGGAAAAACTGTTTTTT.

The V call is TRBV3-1 (or the pseudogene TRBV3-2), the J call TRBJ1-6; no reliable D call. Between the trimmed V and J ends, which lost 1 base and 14 bases, there was a span of 12 bases. The CDR3 has 13 residues. Germline values: CDR1 LGHDT, CDR2 YNNKEL (reference sequence). The CDR3 coding sequence is TGTGCCAGCAGCCAAGGAACAACGGAGTCCCTCCACTTT. Its protein is CASSQGTTESLHF.

Only a few counts were recorded for this clone. The chain links TRBV11-2 to TRBJ2-2, with D possibly being TRBD1 (6 bases). Trimming took 3 bases from V and 4 from J, leaving 15 bases between them. The CDR3 has 16 amino acids. Germline V gene sequence: CDR1 SGHAT, CDR2 FQNNGV. CDR3 residues: CASSLGYGQFTGELFF. CDR3 sequence (DNA): TGTGCCAGCAGCTTGGGCTATGGACAGTTCACCGGGGAGCTGTTTTTT.

The gene calls are TRBV27 and TRBJ2-7; D remains unclear. This CDR3 contains 13 residues. Germline V gene sequence: CDR1 MNHEY, CDR2 SMNVEV (reference sequence). The V end was cut by 1 base, the J end by 3 bases, with 7 bases between. The CDR3 sequence is CASSLWSGYEQYF. CDR3 bases: TGTGCCAGCAGTTTATGGAGTGGCTACGAGCAGTACTTC.

The chain is built from TRBV7-2 and TRBJ1-2; possible D gene TRBD1, 6 bases. The CDR3 runs to 14 residues. The germline CDR1 and CDR2 sequences are SGHTA and FQGNSA. The V end lost 2 bases, the J end lost 4 bases, and 11 bases lay between the germline ends. This CDR3 reads CASSLTTGLYGYTF. CDR3 nucleotides: TGTGCCAGCAGCTTAACCACAGGGCTCTATGGCTACACCTTC. Full variable domain (missing parts from reference TRBV7-2 and TRBJ1-2): GAGVSQSPSNKVTEKGKDVELRCDPISGHTALYWYRQSLGQGLEFLIYFQGNSAPDKSGLPSDRFSAERTGGSVSTLTIQRTQQEDSAVYLCASSLTTGLYGYTFGSGTRLTVV.

For the CDR3, the DNA is TGTGCCAGCAGCCCCGGGGCGGGGCCCGATACGCAGTATTTT. Translation: CASSPGAGPDTQYF. The genes are TRBV9 and TRBJ2-3, with D perhaps matching TRBD2 (6 bases). The V end was cut by 4 bases, the J end by 6 bases, with 15 bases between. The CDR3 has 14 residues. CDR1 SGDLS and CDR2 YYNGEE come from the germline V gene.

This sequence joins TRBV27 and TRBJ2-4; TRBD1 might be the D (5 bases). V lost 3 bases and J 3 bases, leaving 6 bases between the germline ends. The CDR3 has 13 residues. Per the germline V gene, CDR1 is MNHEY and CDR2 is SMNVEV (reference sequence). The CDR3 protein is CASSFDSKNIQYF. CDR3 coding DNA: TGTGCCAGCAGTTTTGACAGCAAAAACATTCAGTACTTC.

The chain combines TRBV9 with TRBJ1-4; D gene ambiguous. Trimming pared 4 bases from V and 8 bases from J, leaving 15 bases between. CDR1 is SGDLS and CDR2 is YYNGEE in the germline V gene. The CDR3 is 14 amino acids. The CDR3 loop reads CASSPREGGEKLFF. The DNA of the CDR3 is TGTGCCAGCAGCCCTAGGGAGGGTGGCGAAAAACTGTTTTTT.

V is TRBV5-8 and J is TRBJ2-7; the D gene is possibly TRBD1 (6 bases). The CDR3 length is 14 residues. CDR1 and CDR2 from the germline V gene are SGHTS and YDEGEE. Trimming cost V 0 bases and J 0 bases, with 7 bases left between them. The CDR3 DNA reads TGTGCCAGCAGCTTGGGGACAGTCTCCTACGAGCAGTACTTC. Protein product: CASSLGTVSYEQYF.

V usage is TRBV13 and J usage is TRBJ1-2; a weak D match, TRBD1 (6 bases). The germline V gene has CDR1 PRHDT and CDR2 FYEKMQ (reference sequence). The CDR3 has 14 amino acids. Trimming shortened V by 6 bases and J by 8 bases, and 19 bases separated the two germline ends. CDR3 DNA sequence: TGTGCCAGCAGTTCCGGGACACCCATGGGGGGCTACACCTTC. It codes for CASSSGTPMGGYTF.